These T cell receptor beta chains were read from a single sample in a study of shared clonotypes between healthy human individuals. The assay was immunoSEQ multiplex PCR, and TCRdb's table has in-frame clones only and misses some. The sample has around 2,100,000 clones; roughly 94% are singletons. Sequences were obtained from naive CD8+ T cells sorted from blood. The receptors were gathered from a man younger than 35 in good health. Each CDR3 is given with its conserved first and last residue. A D gene is named only where the DNA matches it firmly. Size tells how often a clone was seen (once, few, many) or the class of an expanded clone, and some rows leave it out.

J gene | clone size | V gene | D gene | CDR3 protein | CDR3 DNA
TRBJ2-7 | - | TRBV19 | - | CASRSSRETYEQYF | TGTGCCAGTAGGTCGTCCCGGGAGACCTACGAGCAGTACTTC
TRBJ2-5 | - | TRBV5-1 | - | CATSTGYYQETQYF | TGCGCCACCTCAACGGGTTACTATCAAGAGACCCAGTACTTC
TRBJ2-4 | - | TRBV6-5 | - | CASRSSPKNIQYF | TGTGCCAGCAGATCTTCGCCCAAAAACATTCAGTACTTC
TRBJ1-1 | - | TRBV7-2 | - | CASRPMMNTEAFF | TGTGCCAGCAGACCGATGATGAACACTGAAGCTTTCTTT
TRBJ2-5 | once | TRBV13 | TRBD1 | CASSFFLRDRGETQYF | TGTGCCAGCAGCTTCTTCCTCCGGGACAGGGGAGAGACCCAGTACTTC
TRBJ2-1 | - | TRBV21-1 | - | CASSKGGIYNEQFF | TGTGCCAGCAGCAAAGGAGGGATTTACAATGAGCAGTTCTTC
TRBJ2-7 | - | TRBV7-6 | - | CASSPKTDSYEQYF | TGTGCCAGCAGCCCCAAGACAGACTCCTACGAGCAGTACTTC
TRBJ1-2 | - | TRBV10-3 | - | CAISESTGTSIDYTF | TGTGCCATCAGTGAGTCGACCGGGACCTCTATCGACTACACCTTC
TRBJ2-5 | - | TRBV5-6 | - | CASSLNRGGTETQYF | TGTGCCAGCAGCTTGAATAGGGGCGGAACGGAGACCCAGTACTTC
TRBJ2-2 | - | TRBV19 | - | CASSIGLGTTGELFF | TGTGCCAGTAGTATAGGTCTTGGAACCACCGGGGAGCTGTTTTTT
TRBJ2-5 | - | TRBV28 | - | CASASDGQRETQYF | TGTGCCAGCGCTTCGGACGGCCAAAGGGAGACCCAGTACTTC
TRBJ2-1 | - | TRBV7-6 | TRBD1 | CASSQGDRDGNEQFF | TGTGCCAGCAGCCAGGGGGACAGGGACGGCAATGAGCAGTTCTTC
TRBJ2-7 | - | TRBV5-1 | TRBD1 | CASTWDREYEQYF | TGCGCCAGCACTTGGGACAGGGAATACGAGCAGTACTTC
TRBJ2-3 | once | TRBV9 | TRBD2 | CASSVGLAGDSDTQYF | TGTGCCAGCAGCGTAGGTCTAGCGGGAGACTCAGATACGCAGTATTTT
TRBJ2-7 | - | TRBV6-5 | - | CASSYSPGSYEQYF | TGTGCCAGCAGTTACTCGCCGGGAAGCTACGAGCAGTACTTC
TRBJ2-3 | - | TRBV30 | TRBD1 | CAWNKDRGHTDTQYF | TGTGCCTGGAACAAGGACAGGGGCCACACAGATACGCAGTATTTT
TRBJ2-7 | - | TRBV27 | TRBD2 | CASSFGGGGTYEQYF | TGTGCCAGCAGTTTCGGCGGGGGGGGAACCTACGAGCAGTACTTC
TRBJ1-3 | - | TRBV2 | - | CASSETGSGNTIYF | TGTGCCAGCAGTGAGACAGGCTCTGGAAACACCATATATTTT
TRBJ2-5 | - | TRBV21-1 | - | CASSYRTEPWETQYF | TGTGCCAGCAGCTACCGGACAGAGCCTTGGGAGACCCAGTACTTC
TRBJ2-1 | - | TRBV7-3 | TRBD1 | CASSSPDRGLNEQFF | TGTGCCAGCAGTTCCCCGGACAGGGGATTGAATGAGCAGTTCTTC
TRBJ2-7 | - | TRBV30 | - | CAWSVGQPSYEQYF | TGTGCCTGGAGTGTTGGACAGCCGTCCTACGAGCAGTACTTC
TRBJ1-1 | - | TRBV9 | - | CASSGWVGTEAFF | TGTGCCAGCAGTGGGTGGGTGGGGACTGAAGCTTTCTTT
TRBJ2-7 | - | TRBV11-2 | - | CASSGHSAYEQYF | TGTGCCAGCAGCGGACATTCTGCCTACGAGCAGTACTTC
TRBJ2-1 | - | TRBV5-6 | - | CASSLATDEQFF | TGTGCCAGCAGCTTGGCTACAGATGAGCAGTTCTTC
TRBJ1-1 | - | TRBV19 | TRBD1 | CASSIDRGTEAFF | TGTGCCAGTAGTATCGACAGGGGCACTGAAGCTTTCTTT
TRBJ2-3 | - | TRBV27 | - | CASSNPRTDTQYF | TGTGCCAGCAGTAACCCACGCACAGATACGCAGTATTTT
TRBJ2-1 | - | TRBV6-5 | - | CASSYSRGRTPEQFF | TGTGCCAGCAGTTACTCGAGGGGGAGGACACCTGAGCAGTTCTTC
TRBJ2-7 | - | TRBV4-3 | TRBD2 | CASSQALAGIYEQYF | TGCGCCAGCAGCCAAGCTCTAGCGGGAATCTACGAGCAGTACTTC
TRBJ2-7 | - | TRBV4-3 | - | CASSRLYFGLHEQYF | TGCGCCAGCAGCCGTTTGTATTTCGGGTTGCACGAGCAGTACTTC
TRBJ2-7 | - | TRBV28 | - | CASSPLGVHYEQYF | TGTGCCAGCAGTCCTCTCGGGGTCCACTACGAGCAGTACTTC
TRBJ2-5 | - | TRBV2 | - | CASSGEAPQETQYF | TGTGCCAGCAGTGGCGAAGCACCCCAAGAGACCCAGTACTTC
TRBJ2-7 | - | TRBV7-8 | TRBD2 | CASIFGLAGGAYEQYF | TGTGCCAGCATTTTCGGACTAGCGGGGGGGGCCTACGAGCAGTACTTC
TRBJ2-7 | - | TRBV7-9 | - | CASSTTQRAYEQYF | TGTGCCAGCAGCACCACACAGAGAGCCTACGAGCAGTACTTC
TRBJ2-7 | - | TRBV5-1 | - | CASSSPPDEQYF | TGCGCCAGCAGCTCCCCTCCGGACGAGCAGTACTTC
TRBJ1-1 | - | TRBV6-1 | - | CASSEYDWATEAFF | TGTGCCAGCAGTGAGTACGACTGGGCCACTGAAGCTTTCTTT
TRBJ2-5 | - | TRBV9 | TRBD2 | CASSVPGTSGGPMGETQYF | TGTGCCAGCAGCGTCCCCGGGACTAGCGGGGGCCCGATGGGGGAGACCCAGTACTTC
TRBJ2-1 | - | TRBV13 | - | CASSLATHNEQFF | TGTGCCAGCAGCTTAGCAACCCACAATGAGCAGTTCTTC
TRBJ2-7 | - | TRBV30 | TRBD2 | CAWSVAGGTYEQYF | TGTGCCTGGAGTGTTGCGGGGGGGACCTACGAGCAGTACTTC
TRBJ1-4 | - | TRBV9 | - | CASSVGGELTNEKLFF | TGTGCCAGCAGCGTAGGTGGGGAATTGACTAATGAAAAACTGTTTTTT
TRBJ2-1 | - | TRBV5-6 | - | CASSSGFGNNEQFF | TGTGCCAGCAGCTCAGGATTTGGCAACAATGAGCAGTTCTTC
TRBJ2-1 | - | TRBV5-5 | - | CASSLELAENEQFF | TGTGCCAGCAGCTTGGAACTAGCAGAAAATGAGCAGTTCTTC
TRBJ1-4 | - | TRBV30 | - | CAWSVHGVEKLFF | TGTGCCTGGAGTGTACACGGGGTTGAAAAACTGTTTTTT
TRBJ2-7 | - | TRBV4-2 | TRBD2 | CASSQVGVAGSYEQYF | TGTGCCAGCAGCCAAGTCGGGGTAGCGGGGTCCTACGAGCAGTACTTC
TRBJ2-3 | - | TRBV6-6 | - | CASSYGPLSTDTQYF | TGTGCCAGCAGTTACGGTCCGTTAAGCACAGATACGCAGTATTTT
TRBJ1-1 | once | TRBV27 | TRBD1 | CASSWTGGLNTEAFF | TGTGCCAGCAGTTGGACAGGGGGTCTGAACACTGAAGCTTTCTTT
TRBJ2-3 | - | TRBV6-5 | TRBD2 | CASSYEASGSTDTQYF | TGTGCCAGCAGTTACGAGGCTAGCGGTAGCACAGATACGCAGTATTTT
TRBJ2-5 | - | TRBV19 | TRBD1 | CASSLWTGAEETQYF | TGTGCCAGTAGTCTATGGACAGGGGCTGAAGAGACCCAGTACTTC
TRBJ2-3 | - | TRBV6-1 | TRBD2 | CASSHLREATDTQYF | TGTGCCAGCAGTCATTTGCGGGAGGCCACAGATACGCAGTATTTT
TRBJ2-7 | - | TRBV6-5 | TRBD1 | CASSRTGSSEQYF | TGTGCCAGCAGTCGGACAGGGAGCAGTGAGCAGTACTTC
TRBJ2-7 | - | TRBV10-3 | TRBD2 | CAISESWREDYEQYF | TGTGCCATCAGTGAGTCGTGGCGGGAGGACTACGAGCAGTACTTC
TRBJ2-1 | - | TRBV7-2 | TRBD2 | CASSLGLAARGNEQFF | TGTGCCAGCAGCCTGGGACTAGCGGCCCGTGGGAATGAGCAGTTCTTC
TRBJ1-1 | - | TRBV4-3 | - | CASSQEADMNTEAFF | TGCGCCAGCAGCCAAGAAGCAGACATGAACACTGAAGCTTTCTTT
TRBJ2-7 | - | TRBV5-4 | TRBD2 | CASSLGTSGYEQYF | TGTGCCAGCAGCTTGGGGACTAGCGGCTACGAGCAGTACTTC
TRBJ2-7 | - | TRBV30 | TRBD1 | CAWSLGQGLYEQYF | TGTGCCTGGAGTTTGGGACAGGGCTTGTACGAGCAGTACTTC
TRBJ1-3 | - | TRBV5-6 | - | CASSSSWGSGNTIYF | TGTGCCAGCAGCTCCTCATGGGGCTCTGGAAACACCATATATTTT
TRBJ2-7 | - | TRBV2 | TRBD2 | CASNGLGPQGHEQYF | TGTGCCAGCAATGGACTAGGACCTCAGGGTCACGAGCAGTACTTC
TRBJ2-7 | - | TRBV4-1 | TRBD1 | CASSHSTGGSYEQYF | TGCGCCAGCAGCCACTCGACAGGGGGCTCCTACGAGCAGTACTTC
TRBJ2-7 | - | TRBV11-2 | TRBD2 | CASSLGQAGINLYEQYF | TGTGCCAGCAGCTTAGGTCAAGCGGGAATCAATCTTTACGAGCAGTACTTC
TRBJ1-2 | - | TRBV27 | - | CASSPGNKDGYTF | TGTGCCAGCAGTCCAGGGAATAAAGATGGCTACACCTTC
TRBJ2-3 | - | TRBV7-9 | - | CASTPRSAPDTQYF | TGTGCCAGCACCCCTCGTTCGGCACCAGATACGCAGTATTTT